The 14 T cell receptor beta chains below come from one sample, sequenced in a study of blood T cell repertoires in COVID-19. Generated by immunoSEQ multiplex PCR, the TCRdb table keeps only in-frame clones and is missing some. Of 55,000 to 70,000 clones in the sample, around 76% are singletons; the top ten hold over 4%. The specimen sequenced was peripheral blood. The receptors originated from a human donor in a cohort sampled during active COVID-19.

The chain employs TRBV5-8 and TRBJ1-1, with a tentative D call TRBD1 (6 bases). Deletions cut 5 bases from V and 1 base from J, with 9 bases between. Germline CDR1 reads SGHTS; CDR2 reads YDEGEE. The CDR3 is 13 amino acids. The CDR3 DNA is TGTGCCAGCAGAAAACAGGGGAACACTGAAGCTTTCTTT. Translating gives CASRKQGNTEAFF.

This chain links TRBV7-6 with TRBJ2-7, with 9 bases identical to TRBD1. V gave up 2 bases and J gave up 4 bases; unmatched junction bases: 18. Looked up from germline, CDR1 is SGHVS and CDR2 is FNYEAQ. This CDR3 contains 19 residues. In DNA, the CDR3 is TGTGCCAGCAGCTTAACTATCCCCACCGGGACAGGGAGTATTTACGAGCAGTACTTC. Translation: CASSLTIPTGTGSIYEQYF.

The chain links TRBV7-9 to TRBJ2-7; 11 nucleotides agree with TRBD2. The CDR3 contains 17 residues. Looked up from germline, CDR1 is SEHNR and CDR2 is FQNEAQ (reference sequence). Germline trimming cut 5 bases from V and 1 base from J; bases unmatched to any gene: 10. The CDR3 sequence: CASSDRTSGGDSYEQYF. The CDR3 nucleotides read TGTGCCAGCAGCGACCGAACTAGCGGGGGTGATTCCTACGAGCAGTACTTC.

V and J are TRBV7-2 and TRBJ1-5, with TRBD1 identical over 8 bases. CDR1 SGHTA and CDR2 FQGNSA come from the germline V gene. V was pared by 1 base and J by 6 bases, with 11 bases of the junction left unmatched. The CDR3 is 17 amino acids. The CDR3 region has the DNA TGTGCCAGCAGCTTAGGATCGTCGGGGACAGGTCTTCAGCCCCAGCATTTT. Protein product: CASSLGSSGTGLQPQHF. Complete variable domain (other parts from reference TRBV7-2 and TRBJ1-5): GAGVSQSPSNKVTEKGKDVELRCDPISGHTALYWYRQSLGQGLEFLIYFQGNSAPDKSGLPSDRFSAERTGGSVSTLTIQRTQQEDSAVYLCASSLGSSGTGLQPQHFGDGTRLSIL.

The V gene is TRBV19, the J gene TRBJ2-5; TRBD2 agrees at 9 bases. V was pared by 9 bases and J by 2 bases, with 4 bases of the junction left unmatched. CDR1 and CDR2 from the germline V gene are LNHDA and SQIVND (reference sequence). This CDR3 contains 13 residues. In nucleotides, the CDR3 is TGTGCCAGCCGTAGCGGGGGACAAGAGACCCAGTACTTC. Encoded protein: CASRSGGQETQYF.

The V and J genes are TRBV19 and TRBJ2-5, with D maybe TRBD2 (7 bases). CDR1 and CDR2 (germline): LNHDA, SQIVND (reference sequence). This CDR3 spans 15 amino acids. Trimming stripped 3 bases from V and 5 bases from J, with 16 bases between. The CDR3 loop is CASSMAPGGAETQYF. The CDR3 DNA sequence: TGTGCCAGTAGTATGGCTCCGGGGGGCGCGGAGACCCAGTACTTC. The whole variable domain, remainder taken from reference TRBV19 and TRBJ2-5, is DGGITQSPKYLFRKEGQNVTLSCEQNLNHDAMYWYRQDPGQGLRLIYYSQIVNDFQKGDIAEGYSVSREKKESFPLTVTSAQKNPTAFYLCASSMAPGGAETQYFGPGTRLLVL.

J is TRBJ1-2 and V is TRBV7-6; 8 bases map to TRBD1. Germline trimming cut 5 bases from V and 4 bases from J; bases unmatched to any gene: 3. The CDR3 contains 13 residues. Germline loops: CDR1 SGHVS, CDR2 FNYEAQ. The CDR3 is CASSPGQGYGYTF. The CDR3 region has the DNA TGTGCCAGCAGCCCCGGACAGGGCTATGGCTACACCTTC. The variable domain in full, with the rest retrieved from reference TRBV7-6 and TRBJ1-2, is GAGVSQSPRYKVTKRGQDVALRCDPISGHVSLYWYRQALGQGPEFLTYFNYEAQQDKSGLPNDRFSAERPEGSISTLTIQRTEQRDSAMYRCASSPGQGYGYTFGSGTRLTVV.

The CDR3 DNA sequence: TGTGCCAGCAGCTTGGGACAGCAAGAGACCCAGTACTTC. As protein: CASSLGQQETQYF. The chain recombines TRBV7-2 with TRBJ2-5; 7 bases are shared with TRBD1. V was clipped by 3 bases and J by 2 bases; unmatched bases: 0. CDR1 is SGHTA and CDR2 is FQGNSA in the germline V gene. This CDR3 comprises 13 residues.

This rearrangement joins TRBV29-1 to TRBJ2-3, with D uncertain. The CDR3 has 13 residues. The ends were cut back, 5 bases at V and 0 bases at J, with 9 bases in the middle. CDR1 is SQVTM, CDR2 ANQGSEA, per germline. The CDR3 is CSVYYTSTDTQYF. CDR3 nucleotides: TGCAGCGTTTACTATACTAGCACAGATACGCAGTATTTT.

The chain carries TRBV18 and TRBJ1-1; 10 nucleotides align to TRBD1. Trimming at V came to 4 bases and at J to 5 bases, leaving 10 bases not matched to a gene. This CDR3 comprises 16 residues. Germline V gene sequence: CDR1 KGHSH, CDR2 LQKENI. The CDR3 is CASSLYIGTGETEAFF. DNA of the CDR3: TGTGCCAGCTCACTTTACATCGGGACAGGGGAAACTGAAGCTTTCTTT.

This rearrangement joins TRBV3-1 (or the pseudogene TRBV3-2) to TRBJ2-7; D is perhaps TRBD2 (6 bases). This CDR3 has 15 amino acids. Germline CDR1 reads LGHDT; CDR2 reads YNNKEL (reference sequence). Between the trimmed V and J ends, which lost 0 bases and 4 bases, there was a span of 13 bases. The CDR3 sequence: CASSQDRGLVYEQYF. The CDR3 DNA reads as TGTGCCAGCAGCCAAGATCGGGGACTTGTATACGAGCAGTACTTC.

V and J are TRBV10-3 and TRBJ1-2, with D unclear. Trimming left V 0 bases short and J 4 bases short, with 15 bases between. The CDR3 has 16 amino acids. From germline, CDR1 is ENHRY and CDR2 SYGVKD. The DNA for the CDR3 is TGTGCCATCAGTGAGTCGGAGGCAACCAGATTCTATGGCTACACCTTC. Translation: CAISESEATRFYGYTF.

CDR3 sequence (DNA): TGTGCCAGCACCACGACAGGGGGCTTATATAATTCACCCCTCCACTTT. This gives the protein CASTTTGGLYNSPLHF. The chain has TRBV5-6 and TRBJ1-6, with 10 bases that match TRBD1. Looked up from germline, CDR1 is SGHDT and CDR2 is YYEEEE. V was clipped by 6 bases and J by 4 bases; unmatched bases: 7. The CDR3 is 16 amino acids.

CDR3 residues: CASSHRGGAYEQYF. As DNA, the CDR3 is TGTGCCAGCAGCCACAGGGGAGGCGCCTACGAGCAGTACTTC. The chain recombines TRBV5-6 with TRBJ2-7; D might be TRBD1 (7 bases). The V end lost 4 bases, the J end lost 2 bases, and 13 bases lay between the germline ends. This CDR3 comprises 14 residues. The germline CDR1 and CDR2 sequences are SGHDT and YYEEEE.